Below, 12 T cell receptor beta chains from the same sample are listed, as sequenced in a study of OX40 agonist ivuxolimab in advanced cancers. The data were produced by immunoSEQ multiplex PCR, yet TCRdb's version contains in-frame clones alone and is incomplete. The sample yields 14,000 or so clones, over 60% seen once. The sequenced sample was CD4+ or CD8+ T cells sorted from blood, obtained in a trial of the OX40 agonist ivuxolimab. Every receptor here comes from an adult with an advanced solid tumor such as melanoma, head and neck, liver or kidney cancer.

This rearrangement joins TRBV11-1 to TRBJ2-1; 10 bases align to TRBD2. Trimming at V came to 1 base and at J to 7 bases, leaving 4 bases not matched to a gene. Germline V CDR1 and CDR2: SGHAT, FQDESV (reference sequence). This CDR3 comprises 15 residues. In DNA, the CDR3 is TGTGCCAGCAGCTTAGAGCGGGAGGGTGTTAATGAGCAGTTCTTC. It translates to CASSLEREGVNEQFF. Complete variable domain (other parts from reference TRBV11-1 and TRBJ2-1): EAEVAQSPRYKITEKSQAVAFWCDPISGHATLYWYRQILGQGPELLVQFQDESVVDDSQLPKDRFSAERLKGVDSTLKIQPAELGDSAMYLCASSLEREGVNEQFFGPGTRLTVL.

The chain joins TRBV19 to TRBJ2-7, with 7 nucleotides matching TRBD1. Losses at the gene ends were 3 bases for V and 3 bases for J; bases not matched to a gene: 5. Germline V gene lookup returns CDR1 LNHDA and CDR2 SQIVND (reference sequence). This CDR3 has 14 residues. CDR3: CASSMGTVGYEQYF. The CDR3 nucleotides are TGTGCCAGTAGTATGGGGACAGTAGGCTACGAGCAGTACTTC.

The V and J genes are TRBV5-1 and TRBJ2-7; 11 bases are a match to TRBD1. The CDR3 consists of 13 residues. Germline V lookup: CDR1 SGHRS, CDR2 YFSETQ. V lost 7 bases and J lost 4; bases outside the gene matches: 4. The CDR3 loop reads CASSGQGEYEQYF. CDR3 DNA sequence: TGCGCCAGCTCGGGACAGGGGGAATACGAGCAGTACTTC.

This rearrangement joins TRBV7-9 to TRBJ2-1, with D unresolved. In germline, CDR1 is SEHNR, CDR2 FQNEAQ (reference sequence). With 2 bases removed from V and 5 bases from J, the gap between germline ends came to 7 bases. The length of the CDR3 is 13 residues. Here the CDR3 reads CASSLQGNNEQFF. The DNA of the CDR3 is TGTGCCAGCAGCTTACAAGGAAACAATGAGCAGTTCTTC.

V gene TRBV5-4 combines with J gene TRBJ2-7; 10 bases match TRBD2. The CDR3 runs 15 residues. V gave up 3 bases and J gave up 2 bases; unmatched junction bases: 5. Germline-derived CDR1 and CDR2 are SGHNT and YYREEE (reference sequence). This CDR3 is CASSSSLAGTYEQYF. CDR3 DNA sequence: TGTGCCAGCAGCTCTTCACTAGCGGGAACCTACGAGCAGTACTTC.

This clone is medium-sized in the sample. The DNA for the CDR3 is TGTGCCAGCAGCTTGGGACAACTAAATCAGCCCCAGCATTTT. As protein: CASSLGQLNQPQHF. This rearrangement joins TRBV5-6 to TRBJ1-5, with D hard to call. Germline V CDR1 and CDR2: SGHDT, YYEEEE. V was clipped by 0 bases and J by 4 bases, with 8 bases between them. This CDR3 is 14 amino acids long.

The V gene is TRBV11-3, the J gene TRBJ2-5, with D perhaps matching TRBD2 (5 bases). The CDR3 has 16 amino acids. Germline CDR1 reads SGHNT; CDR2 reads YENEEA. The V end was cut by 0 bases, the J end by 3 bases, with 14 bases between. The CDR3 spells CASSLDSGLAEETQYF. CDR3 nucleotide sequence: TGTGCCAGCAGCTTAGATTCGGGGTTGGCGGAAGAGACCCAGTACTTC.

The V gene is TRBV29-1, the J gene TRBJ2-1, with D tentatively TRBD2 (5 bases). The CDR3 runs to 16 residues. Looked up from germline, CDR1 is SQVTM and CDR2 is ANQGSEA. V gave up 2 bases and J gave up 1 base, with 15 bases separating them. For the CDR3, the DNA is TGCAGCGTTGAATCGGGGATCGTCGCATCCTACAATGAGCAGTTCTTC. This gives the protein CSVESGIVASYNEQFF.

This clone is judged medium-sized (0.01 to 0.1%). The chain uses TRBV9 and TRBJ1-1, with D perhaps matching TRBD1 (5 bases). CDR1 and CDR2 from the germline V gene are SGDLS and YYNGEE. Trimming removed 4 bases from V and 5 bases from J, with 9 bases in between. The CDR3 length is 12 residues. CDR3 nucleotide sequence: TGTGCCAGCAGCCCCCAGGGTACTGAAGCTTTCTTT. Residues: CASSPQGTEAFF.

V and J are TRBV6-1 and TRBJ1-1; maybe TRBD1 (6 bases). Germline V gene lookup returns CDR1 MNHNS and CDR2 SASEGT. Trimming stripped 5 bases from V and 4 bases from J, with 14 bases between. The CDR3 length is 14 residues. The chain's CDR3 is CASSPQGGGTEAFF. CDR3 nucleotides: TGTGCCAGCAGTCCACAGGGAGGAGGCACTGAAGCTTTCTTT.

V gene TRBV28 combines with J gene TRBJ2-3; 10 bases line up with TRBD1. Germline values: CDR1 MDHEN, CDR2 SYDVKM. Trimming removed 5 bases from V and 2 bases from J; junction bases left unmatched: 4. The CDR3 contains 15 residues. CDR3 nucleotide sequence: TGTGCCAGCAGTCCAGGACAGGGGGTCACAGATACGCAGTATTTT. Amino acid sequence: CASSPGQGVTDTQYF.

The V and J genes are TRBV4-1 and TRBJ2-2; 8 bases fit TRBD2. This CDR3 region has 16 residues. V shed 2 bases, J shed 4 bases, and the junction held 6 bases outside the gene matches. In germline, CDR1 is MGHRA, CDR2 YSYEKL. CDR3 in DNA: TGCGCCAGCAGCCAAATAGCGGGATTGGGCACCGGGGAGCTGTTTTTT. Its protein product is CASSQIAGLGTGELFF.